These 2 T cell receptor beta chains came from one sample sequenced in a study of blood T cell repertoires in COVID-19. Produced via immunoSEQ multiplex PCR; TCRdb's table is partial and in-frame only. The sample yields approximately 180,000 clones, 87% seen once. The sequencing input was peripheral blood. These receptors all stem from a man between 35 and 55 years old with active or convalescent COVID-19.

V is TRBV6-4 and J is TRBJ1-2; D is uncertain. V lost 6 bases, J lost 8 bases, and 13 bases lay in between. The CDR3 is 12 amino acids. CDR1 and CDR2 (germline): MRHNA, SNTAGT. Here the CDR3 reads CASRQEDGGYTF. The CDR3 region has the DNA TGTGCCAGCAGGCAGGAGGATGGCGGCTACACCTTC.

The chain combines TRBV3-1 (or the pseudogene TRBV3-2) with TRBJ2-5; tentative D call: TRBD1 (5 bases). Trimming left V 4 bases short and J 1 base short, with 13 bases between. The CDR3 consists of 15 residues. Germline assignment: CDR1 LGHDT and CDR2 YNNKEL (reference sequence). In DNA, the CDR3 is TGTGCCAGCAGCCTAAAGACAGCTTTCCAAGAGACCCAGTACTTC. Protein sequence: CASSLKTAFQETQYF.